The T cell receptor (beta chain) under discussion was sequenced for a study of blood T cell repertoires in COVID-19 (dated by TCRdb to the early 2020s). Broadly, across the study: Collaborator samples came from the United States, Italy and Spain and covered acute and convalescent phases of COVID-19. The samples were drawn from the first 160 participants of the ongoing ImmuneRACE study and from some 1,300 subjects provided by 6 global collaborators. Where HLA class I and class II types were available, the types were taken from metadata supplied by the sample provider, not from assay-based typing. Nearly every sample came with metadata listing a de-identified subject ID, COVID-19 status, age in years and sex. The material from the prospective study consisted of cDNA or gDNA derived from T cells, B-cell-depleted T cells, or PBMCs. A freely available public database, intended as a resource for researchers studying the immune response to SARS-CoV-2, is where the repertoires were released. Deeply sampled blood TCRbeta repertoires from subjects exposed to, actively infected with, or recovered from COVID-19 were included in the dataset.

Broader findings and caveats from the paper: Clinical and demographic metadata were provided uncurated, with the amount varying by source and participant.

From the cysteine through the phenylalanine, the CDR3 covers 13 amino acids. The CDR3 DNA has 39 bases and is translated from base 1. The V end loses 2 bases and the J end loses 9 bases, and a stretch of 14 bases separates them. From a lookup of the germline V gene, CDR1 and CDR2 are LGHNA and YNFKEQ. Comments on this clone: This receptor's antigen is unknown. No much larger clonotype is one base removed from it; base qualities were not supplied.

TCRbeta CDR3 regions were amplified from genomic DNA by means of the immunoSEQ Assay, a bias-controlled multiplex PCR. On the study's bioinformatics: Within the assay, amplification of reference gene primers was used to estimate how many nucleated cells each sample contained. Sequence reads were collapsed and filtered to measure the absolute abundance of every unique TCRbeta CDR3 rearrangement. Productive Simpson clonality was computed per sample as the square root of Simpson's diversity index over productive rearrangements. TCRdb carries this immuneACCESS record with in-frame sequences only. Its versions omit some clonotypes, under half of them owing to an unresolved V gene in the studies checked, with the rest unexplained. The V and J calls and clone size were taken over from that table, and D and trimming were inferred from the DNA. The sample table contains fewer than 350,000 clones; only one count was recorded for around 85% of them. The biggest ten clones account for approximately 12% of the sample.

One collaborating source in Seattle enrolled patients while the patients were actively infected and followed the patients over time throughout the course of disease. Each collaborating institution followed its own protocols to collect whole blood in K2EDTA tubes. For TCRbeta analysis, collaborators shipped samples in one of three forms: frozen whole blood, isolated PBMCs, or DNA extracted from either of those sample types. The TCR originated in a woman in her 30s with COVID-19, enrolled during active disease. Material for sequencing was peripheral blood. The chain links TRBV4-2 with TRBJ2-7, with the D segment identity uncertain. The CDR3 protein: CASSQPPEPAQYF. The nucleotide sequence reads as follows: TGTGCCAGCAGCCAACCCCCGGAGCCAGCGCAGTACTTC.